The rows below give T cell receptor beta chains drawn from one sample of a study of blood T cell repertoires in COVID-19. Sequencing used immunoSEQ multiplex PCR; TCRdb keeps in-frame clones, though not all of them. The sample consists of some 150,000 clones, 90% of them appearing once. Sequences were obtained from peripheral blood. Receptors were obtained from a woman of 80 years or more with acute or convalescent COVID-19. CDR3s include the opening cysteine and the closing phenylalanine or tryptophan. The D gene is left open where the match is weak. Clone size appears in some rows only: once, few, many, or a class for an expanded clone.

j_gene,abundance,v_gene,d_gene,CDR3aa,CDR3nt
TRBJ1-5,.,TRBV3-1/TRBV3-2,.,CASSQGSGHSNQPQHF,TGTGCCAGCAGCCAAGGCTCCGGTCATAGCAATCAGCCCCAGCATTTT
TRBJ2-7,.,TRBV7-9,.,CASSLAGGSYEQYF,TGTGCCAGCAGCTTAGCTGGGGGCAGCTACGAGCAGTACTTC
TRBJ1-4,.,TRBV2,TRBD1,CASRVGQGASTTNEKLFF,TGTGCCAGCAGGGTGGGACAGGGGGCATCAACAACTAATGAAAAACTGTTTTTT
TRBJ1-4,.,TRBV5-1,TRBD1,CASSDGGTANEKLFF,TGCGCCAGCAGCGATGGGGGGACAGCGAATGAAAAACTGTTTTTT
TRBJ1-4,.,TRBV5-1,.,CASSLAGGAGEKLFF,TGCGCCAGCAGCTTGGCTGGAGGGGCTGGTGAAAAACTGTTTTTT
TRBJ1-1,.,TRBV18,TRBD1,CASSQSGTGTINTEAFF,TGTGCCAGCTCACAATCCGGGACAGGGACTATTAACACTGAAGCTTTCTTT
TRBJ1-5,.,TRBV28,.,CASSLFIQPQHF,TGTGCCAGCAGTTTATTTATTCAGCCCCAGCATTTT
TRBJ1-5,.,TRBV2,TRBD1,CASSEDRDNQPQHF,TGTGCCAGCAGCGAAGACAGGGACAATCAGCCCCAGCATTTT
TRBJ2-2,.,TRBV5-8,.,CASSLGLPHGELFF,TGTGCCAGCAGCTTGGGACTCCCTCACGGGGAGCTGTTTTTT
TRBJ2-1,.,TRBV7-3,TRBD2,CASSLVIAGEKNEQFF,TGTGCCAGCAGCTTGGTAATAGCGGGGGAGAAAAATGAGCAGTTCTTC
TRBJ1-2,.,TRBV6-4,TRBD1,CASSVDRGDYGYTF,TGTGCCAGCAGCGTGGACAGGGGAGACTATGGCTACACCTTC
TRBJ1-4,once,TRBV4-3,TRBD1,CASSQSPGTGSLYQNEKLFF,TGCGCCAGCAGCCAGAGTCCCGGGACAGGGAGCCTATACCAAAATGAAAAACTGTTTTTT
TRBJ1-1,few,TRBV19,.,CASNRDTEAFF,TGTGCCAGTAATCGCGACACTGAAGCTTTCTTT
TRBJ2-2,.,TRBV3-1/TRBV3-2,.,CASSQERGRTGELFF,TGTGCCAGCAGCCAAGAGCGGGGGCGGACCGGGGAGCTGTTTTTT
TRBJ2-1,.,TRBV5-1,TRBD2,CASSPRTSGGYNEQFF,TGCGCCAGCAGCCCAAGGACTAGCGGGGGATACAATGAGCAGTTCTTC
TRBJ2-7,.,TRBV6-1,TRBD1,CASSERDSHISPYEQYF,TGTGCCAGCAGTGAAAGGGACAGCCATATCTCTCCTTACGAGCAGTACTTC
TRBJ1-1,.,TRBV11-1,TRBD1,CASSSESQGSEAFF,TGTGCCAGCAGCTCGGAATCACAGGGGTCTGAAGCTTTCTTT
TRBJ1-1,.,TRBV5-1,.,CASSSSETEAFF,TGCGCCAGCAGCTCTTCCGAGACTGAAGCTTTCTTT
TRBJ2-7,.,TRBV5-1,TRBD1,CASSVDRAREQYF,TGCGCCAGCAGCGTGGACAGGGCCCGCGAGCAGTACTTC
TRBJ1-2,.,TRBV3-1/TRBV3-2,.,CASSFDSNYGYTF,TGTGCCAGCAGCTTTGATAGTAACTATGGCTACACCTTC
TRBJ2-5,.,TRBV11-1,.,CASSPGGAVETQYF,TGTGCCAGCAGCCCTGGAGGGGCCGTGGAGACCCAGTACTTC
TRBJ2-7,once,TRBV5-1,TRBD2,CASSLAPSGGHDEQYF,TGCGCCAGCAGCTTGGCCCCTAGCGGGGGCCACGACGAGCAGTACTTC
TRBJ1-1,.,TRBV7-2,.,CASSFDLGSYTEAFF,TGTGCCAGCAGCTTTGATCTAGGGAGTTACACTGAAGCTTTCTTT
TRBJ1-2,.,TRBV5-4,.,CASSFGEGTYGYTF,TGTGCCAGCAGCTTTGGAGAGGGTACCTATGGCTACACCTTC
TRBJ2-3,.,TRBV20-1,TRBD2,CSASSGQDTQYF,TGCAGTGCCAGTAGCGGGCAAGATACGCAGTATTTT